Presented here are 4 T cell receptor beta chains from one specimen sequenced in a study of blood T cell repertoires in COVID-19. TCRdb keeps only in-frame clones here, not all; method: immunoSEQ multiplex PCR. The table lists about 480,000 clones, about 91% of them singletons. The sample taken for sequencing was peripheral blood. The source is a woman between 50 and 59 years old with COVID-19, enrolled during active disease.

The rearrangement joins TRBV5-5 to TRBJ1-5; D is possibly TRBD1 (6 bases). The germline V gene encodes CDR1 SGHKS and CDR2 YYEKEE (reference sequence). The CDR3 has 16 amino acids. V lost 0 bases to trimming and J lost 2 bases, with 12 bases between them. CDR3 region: CASSLDRVVGNQPQHF. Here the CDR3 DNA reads TGTGCCAGCAGCTTGGACAGGGTCGTCGGCAATCAGCCCCAGCATTTT.

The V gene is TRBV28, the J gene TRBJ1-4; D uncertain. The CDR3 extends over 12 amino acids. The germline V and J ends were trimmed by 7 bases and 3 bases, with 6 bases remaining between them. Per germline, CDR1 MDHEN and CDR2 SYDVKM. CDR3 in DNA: TGTGCCAGCACCCCCTCTAATGAAAAACTGTTTTTT. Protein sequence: CASTPSNEKLFF.

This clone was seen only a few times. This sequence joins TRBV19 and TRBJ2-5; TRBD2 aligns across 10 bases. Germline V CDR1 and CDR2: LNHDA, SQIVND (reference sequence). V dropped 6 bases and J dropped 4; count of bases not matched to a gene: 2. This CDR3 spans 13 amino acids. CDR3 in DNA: TGTGCCAGTAGCCAGCGGGGGGGAGAGACCCAGTACTTC. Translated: CASSQRGGETQYF. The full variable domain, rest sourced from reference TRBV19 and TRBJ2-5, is DGGITQSPKYLFRKEGQNVTLSCEQNLNHDAMYWYRQDPGQGLRLIYYSQIVNDFQKGDIAEGYSVSREKKESFPLTVTSAQKNPTAFYLCASSQRGGETQYFGPGTRLLVL.

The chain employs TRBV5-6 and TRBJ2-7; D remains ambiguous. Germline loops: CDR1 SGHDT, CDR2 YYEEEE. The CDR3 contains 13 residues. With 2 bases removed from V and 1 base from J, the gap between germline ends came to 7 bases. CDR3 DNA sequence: TGTGCCAGCAGCTTTTCACATTCCTACGAGCAGTACTTC. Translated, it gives CASSFSHSYEQYF.